This entry lists 27 T cell receptor beta chains sequenced from one sample in a study of shared clonotypes between healthy human individuals. Clones were sequenced by immunoSEQ multiplex PCR, and TCRdb holds only the in-frame ones, with some missing. The data contain hundreds of thousands of clones, 73% of them singletons. Sequencing input: memory CD4+ T cells sorted from blood. The subset is: CD45RA-negative fraction. Receptors originate from a woman in her twenties or thirties in good health.

Points on this clone: The same CDR3 also results from other DNA sequences found in this sample. The chain employs TRBV28 and TRBJ1-2, with D tentatively TRBD1 (6 bases). The germline CDR1 and CDR2 sequences are MDHEN and SYDVKM. V was clipped by 5 bases and J by 5 bases, with 9 bases between them. The CDR3 extends over 12 amino acids. For the CDR3, the DNA is TGTGCCAGCAGTCTAGGGGGGTATGGCTACACCTTC. Translated, it gives CASSLGGYGYTF.

The chain is built from TRBV5-4 and TRBJ2-7; no definite D call. The germline CDR1 and CDR2 sequences are SGHNT and YYREEE (reference sequence). V shed 5 bases and J shed 0 bases, with 12 bases lying between them. This CDR3 has 14 amino acids. The CDR3 coding sequence is TGTGCCAGCAGTACATGGGCCAACTCCTACGAGCAGTACTTC. This encodes CASSTWANSYEQYF. Full variable domain (missing parts from reference TRBV5-4 and TRBJ2-7): ETGVTQSPTHLIKTRGQQVTLRCSSQSGHNTVSWYQQALGQGPQFIFQYYREEENGRGNFPPRFSGLQFPNYSSELNVNALELDDSALYLCASSTWANSYEQYFGPGTRLTVT.

The chain uses TRBV6-6 and TRBJ2-7; the D gene is possibly TRBD1 (6 bases). This CDR3 is built from 14 residues. V lost 6 bases and J lost 3, with 15 bases in between. Per the germline V gene, CDR1 is MNHNY and CDR2 is SVGAGI (reference sequence). DNA of the CDR3: TGTGCCAGCAGCACTGACAGGAGAAGCTACGAGCAGTACTTC. Translated: CASSTDRRSYEQYF.

This chain connects TRBV7-9 to TRBJ2-1, with unresolved D. Germline values: CDR1 SEHNR, CDR2 FQNEAQ (reference sequence). The V gene lost 2 bases and the J gene lost 0 bases, with 8 bases spanning the gap. This CDR3 region has 15 residues. The CDR3 DNA reads as TGTGCCAGCAGCTTACTCATAAACTCCTACAATGAGCAGTTCTTC. Translating gives CASSLLINSYNEQFF.

The rearrangement links TRBV21-1 to TRBJ2-5; the D segment call TRBD1 is taken from the table without a DNA check. TRBJ2-7 matches the DNA end more closely, so the J call is doubtful. TRBV21-1 corresponds to a pseudogene. The CDR3 sequence is 13 residues long. CDR3 nucleotide sequence: TGTGCCAGCCGCGGGACAGGGGTCCACGAGCAGTACTTC. Protein: CASRGTGVHEQYF.

The chain has TRBV28 and TRBJ2-1, with D possibly TRBD2 on 6 matching bases. CDR1 MDHEN and CDR2 SYDVKM come from the germline V gene. Trimming removed 11 bases from V and 4 bases from J, with 15 bases in between. The CDR3 is 13 amino acids. The CDR3 spells CAAAGPLYNEQFF. In DNA form, the CDR3 reads TGTGCCGCGGCGGGGCCCTTATACAATGAGCAGTTCTTC. The full variable domain, completed using reference TRBV28 and TRBJ2-1, is DVKVTQSSRYLVKRTGEKVFLECVQDMDHENMFWYRQDPGLGLRLIYFSYDVKMKEKGDIPEGYSVSREKKERFSLILESASTNQTSMYLCAAAGPLYNEQFFGPGTRLTVL.

The CDR3 sequence is CASSLGQPGNYGYTF. CDR3 nucleotides: TGCGCCAGCAGCTTGGGACAGCCGGGGAACTATGGCTACACCTTC. This sequence joins TRBV5-1 and TRBJ1-2; D may be TRBD1 (5 bases). Trimming took off 0 bases at V and 2 bases at J, with 11 bases between the two ends. In germline, CDR1 is SGHRS, CDR2 YFSETQ. This CDR3 is built from 15 residues.

On this clone: This clone may be a read error of a much larger clone one base away. The chain combines TRBV4-2 with TRBJ2-1; TRBD1 matches 8 bases. This CDR3 is 12 amino acids long. Germline V gene sequence: CDR1 LGHNA, CDR2 YNFKEQ. The J segment lost 10 bases and the V segment lost 5 bases, leaving 4 bases of the junction unmatched. CDR3: CASSLAGGEQFF. In DNA form, the CDR3 reads TGTGCCAGCAGCTTAGCAGGGGGCGAGCAGTTCTTC.

A note on this clone: This same CDR3 is encoded by further DNA sequences in the sample. This chain uses TRBV6-1 with TRBJ2-3, with 9 bases identical to TRBD1. The CDR3 length is 15 residues. V was pared by 3 bases and J by 3 bases, with 4 bases of the junction left unmatched. The germline gives CDR1 MNHNS, CDR2 SASEGT. The CDR3 loop reads CASSEDRGGTDTQYF. For the CDR3, the DNA is TGTGCCAGCAGTGAGGACAGGGGAGGGACAGATACGCAGTATTTT.

This clone showed up just a few times. The genes are TRBV2 and TRBJ2-5; TRBD1 is a possible D gene (5 bases). The germline V and J ends were trimmed by 7 bases and 5 bases, with 14 bases remaining between them. This CDR3 region has 13 residues. Germline CDR1 is SNHLY and CDR2 is FYNNEI. CDR3: CASINRFMETQYF. CDR3 coding DNA: TGTGCCAGCATCAACAGGTTTATGGAGACCCAGTACTTC.

The CDR3 nucleotides are TGCGCCAGCAGCTTAACCGGGACAGACTACGAGCAGTACTTC. Its protein product is CASSLTGTDYEQYF. The chain links TRBV5-1 to TRBJ2-7; 7 bases map to TRBD1. The germline CDR1 and CDR2 sequences are SGHRS and YFSETQ. Losses at the gene ends were 2 bases for V and 3 bases for J; bases not matched to a gene: 5. The CDR3 contains 14 residues.

The DNA for the CDR3 is TGCGCCAGCGCCCTCGGAAATCCTAGTCCCACAGATACGCAGTATTTT. This codes for CASALGNPSPTDTQYF. The chain carries TRBV5-1 and TRBJ2-3; D not resolved. The CDR3 runs to 16 residues. Germline values: CDR1 SGHRS, CDR2 YFSETQ. V was shortened by 7 bases and J by 2 bases, with 20 bases between the two germline ends.

The rearrangement joins TRBV19 to TRBJ1-4; D is perhaps TRBD1 (5 bases). Trimming left V 3 bases short and J 7 bases short, with 15 bases between. Per the germline V gene, CDR1 is LNHDA and CDR2 is SQIVND (reference sequence). This CDR3 is 15 amino acids long. The CDR3 sequence is CASSIRDVSSEKLFF. Written as DNA, the CDR3 is TGTGCCAGTAGTATCAGGGACGTTTCTTCTGAAAAACTGTTTTTT.

The gene calls are TRBV28 and TRBJ1-5; D is unresolved. The CDR3 runs to 15 residues. The V end lost 4 bases, the J end lost 1 base, and 11 bases lay between the germline ends. The germline V gene has CDR1 MDHEN and CDR2 SYDVKM. DNA of the CDR3: TGTGCCAGCAGTTACCACAGAAAGAGCAATCAGCCCCAGCATTTT. This sequence encodes CASSYHRKSNQPQHF.

The rearrangement uses TRBV16 and TRBJ2-2; D is possibly TRBD1 (6 bases). Trimming took off 7 bases at V and 1 base at J, with 13 bases between the two ends. The CDR3 sequence is 15 residues long. In germline, CDR1 is KGHSY, CDR2 FQNENV. CDR3 amino acids: CASNSQGRNTGELFF. CDR3 nucleotide sequence: TGTGCCAGCAACTCACAGGGTCGGAACACCGGGGAGCTGTTTTTT. Full variable domain (remainder filled in from reference TRBV16 and TRBJ2-2): GEEVAQTPKHLVRGEGQKAKLYCAPIKGHSYVFWYQQVLKNEFKFLISFQNENVFDETGMPKERFSAKCLPNSPCSLEIQATKLEDSAVYFCASNSQGRNTGELFFGEGSRLTVL.

This clone appeared a single time. The V gene is TRBV11-2, the J gene TRBJ2-7; TRBD1 or TRBD2 may be the D gene (6 bases each). Between the trimmed V and J ends, which lost 5 bases and 3 bases, there was a span of 17 bases. This CDR3 region has 15 residues. Germline V gives CDR1 SGHAT, CDR2 FQNNGV. In DNA, the CDR3 is TGTGCCAGCAGCGGCGGGGCCGGGGGCCTCTACGAGCAGTACTTC. Translation: CASSGGAGGLYEQYF.

J is TRBJ2-7 and V is TRBV4-1; D possibly corresponds to TRBD1 (6 bases). Trimming cost V 0 bases and J 3 bases, with 18 bases left between them. The CDR3 covers 17 residues. Germline V gives CDR1 MGHRA, CDR2 YSYEKL. The CDR3, as DNA: TGCGCCAGCAGCCAAGACTCCAGGACAGCCAAAATCTACGAGCAGTACTTC. Translating gives CASSQDSRTAKIYEQYF.

The V call is TRBV18, the J call TRBJ2-5; TRBD2 agrees at 7 bases. J gave up 4 bases and V 0 bases, and 2 bases lay outside the gene matches. Germline assignment: CDR1 KGHSH and CDR2 LQKENI. The CDR3 runs 14 residues. CDR3 amino acids: CASSPPGRGETQYF. CDR3 DNA: TGTGCCAGCTCACCACCGGGGAGGGGAGAGACCCAGTACTTC.

This clone has only a few counts. The chain has TRBV4-1 and TRBJ2-1; D is possibly TRBD2 (6 bases). There are 16 residues in the CDR3. The V end lost 0 bases, the J end lost 3 bases, and 12 bases lay between the germline ends. CDR1 is MGHRA, CDR2 YSYEKL, per germline. In DNA, the CDR3 is TGCGCCAGCAGCCAAGACCCGGGACTTCTCTACAATGAGCAGTTCTTC. Translated, it gives CASSQDPGLLYNEQFF.

The chain has TRBV5-1 and TRBJ1-5, with D possibly matching TRBD1 (5 bases). The length of the CDR3 is 13 residues. Germline values: CDR1 SGHRS, CDR2 YFSETQ. V lost 5 bases, J lost 5 bases, and 11 bases lay in between. The CDR3 DNA follows: TGCGCCAGCAGGGACATGGAAGATCAGCCCCAGCATTTT. Translated, it gives CASRDMEDQPQHF.

The rearrangement uses TRBV5-1 and TRBJ1-1, with 7 bases identical to TRBD1. The CDR3 consists of 16 residues. J was trimmed by 0 bases and V by 2 bases; bases with no gene match: 7. Germline CDR1 SGHRS, CDR2 YFSETQ. CDR3 region: CASSLFRQGMNTEAFF. CDR3 sequence (DNA): TGCGCCAGCAGCTTATTCCGACAGGGTATGAACACTGAAGCTTTCTTT. The full variable domain, rest sourced from reference TRBV5-1 and TRBJ1-1, is KAGVTQTPRYLIKTRGQQVTLSCSPISGHRSVSWYQQTPGQGLQFLFEYFSETQRNKGNFPGRFSGRQFSNSRSEMNVSTLELGDSALYLCASSLFRQGMNTEAFFGQGTRLTVV.

As for this clone: Possible read error: a much larger clone is one base away. The CDR3 DNA is TGTGCCAGCAACCCCCGGGCCACAGATACGCAGTATTTT. It codes for CASNPRATDTQYF. The chain recombines TRBV28 with TRBJ2-3; unclear D gene. The length of the CDR3 is 13 residues. CDR1 and CDR2 from the germline V gene are MDHEN and SYDVKM. The V end lost 7 bases, the J end lost 2 bases, and 10 bases lay between the germline ends.

The rearrangement links TRBV7-9 to TRBJ2-2; no definite D call. This CDR3 has 14 amino acids. Germline V gene data show CDR1 as SEHNR and CDR2 as FQNEAQ (reference sequence). V gave up 8 bases and J gave up 5 bases, with 15 bases separating them. The CDR3 loop reads CASQLSHQTGELFF. The CDR3 DNA sequence: TGTGCCAGCCAACTATCCCACCAAACCGGGGAGCTGTTTTTT.

The chain joins TRBV7-9 to TRBJ1-2; tentative D call: TRBD1 (5 bases). CDR1 is SEHNR and CDR2 is FQNEAQ in the germline V gene (reference sequence). V was trimmed by 1 base and J by 8 bases, leaving 8 bases between them. This CDR3 contains 12 residues. The CDR3, as DNA: TGTGCCAGCAGCTTAGGCAGGGAGGGCTACACCTTC. Amino acids: CASSLGREGYTF. The full variable domain, its missing parts supplied by reference TRBV7-9 and TRBJ1-2, is DTGVSQNPRHKITKRGQNVTFRCDPISEHNRLYWYRQTLGQGPEFLTYFQNEAQLEKSRLLSDRFSAERPKGSFSTLEIQRTEQGDSAMYLCASSLGREGYTFGSGTRLTVV.

The chain employs TRBV5-1 and TRBJ1-5; no definite D call. Germline loops: CDR1 SGHRS, CDR2 YFSETQ. V was cut by 0 bases and J by 2 bases, with 9 bases left in between. The CDR3 contains 15 residues. The DNA of the CDR3 is TGCGCCAGCAGCTTGGGGGATTCGGGCAATCAGCCCCAGCATTTT. This encodes CASSLGDSGNQPQHF.

This clone was picked up one time. This chain joins TRBV5-1 and TRBJ1-1, with unresolved D. V dropped 4 bases and J dropped 5 bases, with 12 bases sitting between them. The CDR3 extends over 13 amino acids. In germline, CDR1 is SGHRS, CDR2 YFSETQ. The CDR3 sequence is CASSMPPGTEAFF. CDR3 nucleotide sequence: TGCGCCAGCAGCATGCCGCCGGGTACTGAAGCTTTCTTT.

The CDR3 is CASSVDALAGGAQYF. In nucleotides, the CDR3 is TGTGCCAGCAGCGTAGATGCACTAGCGGGAGGGGCCCAGTACTTC. The rearrangement uses TRBV7-2 and TRBJ2-5; the match to TRBD2 covers 13 bases. CDR1 is SGHTA and CDR2 is FQGNSA in the germline V gene. This CDR3 spans 15 amino acids. Unmatched junction bases numbered 9, after V lost 5 bases and J lost 9 bases. Filled out from reference TRBV7-2 and TRBJ2-5, the complete variable domain reads GAGVSQSPSNKVTEKGKDVELRCDPISGHTALYWYRQSLGQGLEFLIYFQGNSAPDKSGLPSDRFSAERTGGSVSTLTIQRTQQEDSAVYLCASSVDALAGGAQYFGPGTRLLVL.